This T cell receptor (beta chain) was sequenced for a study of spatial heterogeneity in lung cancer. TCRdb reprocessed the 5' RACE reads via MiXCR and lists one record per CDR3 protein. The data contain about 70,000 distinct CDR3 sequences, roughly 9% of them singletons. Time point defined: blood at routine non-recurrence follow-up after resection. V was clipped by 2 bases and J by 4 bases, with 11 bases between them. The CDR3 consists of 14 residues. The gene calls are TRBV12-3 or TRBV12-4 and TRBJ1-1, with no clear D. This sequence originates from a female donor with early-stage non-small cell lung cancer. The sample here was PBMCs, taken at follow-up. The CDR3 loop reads CASSLMGVGTEAFF. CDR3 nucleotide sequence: TGTGCCAGCAGTTTAATGGGTGTTGGCACTGAAGCTTTCTTT.